A single count supports the clone carrying this T cell receptor beta chain. Its antigen is not known. The data stem from a study of cytomegalovirus exposure and HLA in healthy donors. At the level of the study: Among the 370 or so donors who were genotyped, about 84% fell in the genetic ancestry cluster that is associated with self-reported Caucasian donors.

Findings and caveats of the study: Common viral pathogens (according to a later analysis) appeared linked to several of the most significant clusters. Highest at DRB1 and lowest at HLA-C, TCR association rates differed among HLA loci in a later analysis. Among the sequence variants, a highly shared cluster was likely an artifact of sequencing.

In the PCR, 60 Vbeta and 13 Jbeta primers were used. The assay was immunoSEQ multiplex PCR, and TCRdb's table has in-frame clones only and misses some. The sample lists about 120,000 clones; 80% to 90% were seen once. Deletions cut 10 bases from V and 7 bases from J, with 10 bases between. The CDR3 covers 11 residues. Germline CDR1 and CDR2: MNHEY and SVGAGI. Material: PBMCs. This sequence joins TRBV6-5 and TRBJ2-2, with D perhaps TRBD2 (5 bases). This TCR was sampled from a woman aged 40 to 55 in good health and CMV-seropositive. The CDR3 DNA sequence: TGTGCCACTTACGGAGGCGGGGAGCTGTTTTTT. It is translated as CATYGGGELFF.